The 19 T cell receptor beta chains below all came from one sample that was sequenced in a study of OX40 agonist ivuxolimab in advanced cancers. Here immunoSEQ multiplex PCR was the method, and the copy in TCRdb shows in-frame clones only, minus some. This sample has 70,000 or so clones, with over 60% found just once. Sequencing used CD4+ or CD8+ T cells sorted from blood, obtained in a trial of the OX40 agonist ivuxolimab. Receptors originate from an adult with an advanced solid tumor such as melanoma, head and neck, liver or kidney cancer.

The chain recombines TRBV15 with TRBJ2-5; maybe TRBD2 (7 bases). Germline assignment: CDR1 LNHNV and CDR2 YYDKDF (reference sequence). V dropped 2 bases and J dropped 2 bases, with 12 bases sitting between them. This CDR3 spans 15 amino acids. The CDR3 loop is CATSRRGAGQETQYF. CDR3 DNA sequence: TGTGCCACCAGCAGACGGGGGGCGGGGCAAGAGACCCAGTACTTC.

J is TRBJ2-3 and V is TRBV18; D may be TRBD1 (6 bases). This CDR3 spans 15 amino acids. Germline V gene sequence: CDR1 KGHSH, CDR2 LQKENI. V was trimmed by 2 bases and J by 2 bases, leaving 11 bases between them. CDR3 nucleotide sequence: TGTGCCAGCTCACCAGCACAGGGTTACACAGATACGCAGTATTTT. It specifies CASSPAQGYTDTQYF.

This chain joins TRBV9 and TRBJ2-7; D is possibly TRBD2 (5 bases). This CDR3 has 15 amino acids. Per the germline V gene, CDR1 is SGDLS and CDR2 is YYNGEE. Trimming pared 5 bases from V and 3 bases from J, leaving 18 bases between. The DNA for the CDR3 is TGTGCCAGCAGTTCCGACTCCCCGGGGAACTACGAGCAGTACTTC. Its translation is CASSSDSPGNYEQYF.

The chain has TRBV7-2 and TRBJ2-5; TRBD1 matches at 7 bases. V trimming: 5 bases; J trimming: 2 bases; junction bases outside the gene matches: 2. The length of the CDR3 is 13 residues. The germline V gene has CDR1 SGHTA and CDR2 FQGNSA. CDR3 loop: CASSGGQQETQYF. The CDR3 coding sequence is TGTGCCAGCAGCGGGGGACAGCAAGAGACCCAGTACTTC.

The CDR3 region has the DNA TGTGCCAGCAGTTTCGGGACCCGCAATGAAAAACTGTTTTTT. Translated: CASSFGTRNEKLFF. The chain carries TRBV28 and TRBJ1-4; the D gene is possibly TRBD1 (5 bases). Germline CDR1 MDHEN, CDR2 SYDVKM. V was pared by 3 bases and J by 5 bases, with 10 bases between. CDR3 size: 14 residues. The full variable domain, completed using reference TRBV28 and TRBJ1-4, is DVKVTQSSRYLVKRTGEKVFLECVQDMDHENMFWYRQDPGLGLRLIYFSYDVKMKEKGDIPEGYSVSREKKERFSLILESASTNQTSMYLCASSFGTRNEKLFFGSGTQLSVL.

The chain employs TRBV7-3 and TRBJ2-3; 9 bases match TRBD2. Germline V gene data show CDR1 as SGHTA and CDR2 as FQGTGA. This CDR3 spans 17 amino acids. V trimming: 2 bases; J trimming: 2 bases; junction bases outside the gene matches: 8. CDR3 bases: TGTGCCAGCAGCTTATACGGTAGCGGGGGCCCCACAGATACGCAGTATTTT. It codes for CASSLYGSGGPTDTQYF.

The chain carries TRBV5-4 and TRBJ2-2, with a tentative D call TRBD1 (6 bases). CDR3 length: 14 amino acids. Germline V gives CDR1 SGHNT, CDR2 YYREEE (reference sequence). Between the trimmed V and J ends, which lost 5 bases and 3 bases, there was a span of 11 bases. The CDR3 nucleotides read TGTGCCAGCAGGCAGGGGCTCGACACCGGGGAGCTGTTTTTT. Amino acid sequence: CASRQGLDTGELFF.

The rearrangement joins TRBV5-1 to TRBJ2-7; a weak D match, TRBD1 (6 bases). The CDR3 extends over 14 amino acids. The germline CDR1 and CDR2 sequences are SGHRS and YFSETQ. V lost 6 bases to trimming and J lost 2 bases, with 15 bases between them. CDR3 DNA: TGCGCCAGCAACCAGGGGCCGGGTGCCTACGAGCAGTACTTC. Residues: CASNQGPGAYEQYF.

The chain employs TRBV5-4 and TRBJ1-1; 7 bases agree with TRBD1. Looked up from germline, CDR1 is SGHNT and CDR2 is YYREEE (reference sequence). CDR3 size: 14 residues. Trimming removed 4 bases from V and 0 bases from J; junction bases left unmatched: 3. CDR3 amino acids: CASSQGGLNTEAFF. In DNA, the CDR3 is TGTGCCAGCAGCCAAGGGGGCCTGAACACTGAAGCTTTCTTT.

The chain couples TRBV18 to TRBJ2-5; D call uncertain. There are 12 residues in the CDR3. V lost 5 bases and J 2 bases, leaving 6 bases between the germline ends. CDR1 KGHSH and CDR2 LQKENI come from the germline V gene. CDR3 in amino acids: CASSSTQETQYF. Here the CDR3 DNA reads TGTGCCAGCTCATCTACTCAAGAGACCCAGTACTTC.

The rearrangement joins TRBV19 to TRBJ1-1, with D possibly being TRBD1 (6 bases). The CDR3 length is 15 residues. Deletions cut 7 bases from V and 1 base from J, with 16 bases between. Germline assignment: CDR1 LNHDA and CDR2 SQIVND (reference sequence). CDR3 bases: TGTGCCAGTATGGGGACACCCACCAGGAACACTGAAGCTTTCTTT. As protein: CASMGTPTRNTEAFF.

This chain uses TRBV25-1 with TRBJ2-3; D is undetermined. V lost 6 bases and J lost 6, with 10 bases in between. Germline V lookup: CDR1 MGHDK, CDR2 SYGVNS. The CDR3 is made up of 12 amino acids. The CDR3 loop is CASRGLGDTQYF. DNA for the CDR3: TGTGCCAGCAGGGGTTTAGGGGATACGCAGTATTTT.

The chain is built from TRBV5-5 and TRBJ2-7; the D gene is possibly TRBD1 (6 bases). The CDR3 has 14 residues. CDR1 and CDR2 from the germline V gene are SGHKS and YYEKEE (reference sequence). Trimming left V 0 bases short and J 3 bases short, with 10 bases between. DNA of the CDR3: TGTGCCAGCAGCTTGGGGTTACAGGGCTACGAGCAGTACTTC. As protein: CASSLGLQGYEQYF.

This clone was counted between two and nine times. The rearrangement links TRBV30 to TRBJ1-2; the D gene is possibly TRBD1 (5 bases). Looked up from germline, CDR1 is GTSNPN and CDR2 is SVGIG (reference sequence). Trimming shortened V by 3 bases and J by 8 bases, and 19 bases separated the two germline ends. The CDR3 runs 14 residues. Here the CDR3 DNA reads TGTGCCTGGAGGTCCGGGACCTTCGGGCAGGGCTACACCTTC. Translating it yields CAWRSGTFGQGYTF.

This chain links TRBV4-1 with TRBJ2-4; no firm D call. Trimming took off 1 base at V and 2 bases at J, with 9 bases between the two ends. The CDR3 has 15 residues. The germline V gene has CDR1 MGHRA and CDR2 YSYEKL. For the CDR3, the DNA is TGCGCCAGCAGCCAAGTTGCACTACCCAAAAACATTCAGTACTTC. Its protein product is CASSQVALPKNIQYF.

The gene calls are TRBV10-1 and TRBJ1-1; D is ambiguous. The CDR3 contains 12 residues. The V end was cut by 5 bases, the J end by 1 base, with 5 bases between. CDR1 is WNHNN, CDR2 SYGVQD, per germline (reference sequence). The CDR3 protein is CASSWGNTEAFF. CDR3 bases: TGCGCCAGCAGTTGGGGGAACACTGAAGCTTTCTTT.

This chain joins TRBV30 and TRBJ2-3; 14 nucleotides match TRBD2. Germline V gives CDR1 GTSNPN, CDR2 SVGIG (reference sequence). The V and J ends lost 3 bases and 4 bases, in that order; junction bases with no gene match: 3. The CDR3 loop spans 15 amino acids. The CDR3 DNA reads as TGTGCCTGGAGGGGACTAGCGGGAGTGGCAGATACGCAGTATTTT. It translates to CAWRGLAGVADTQYF.

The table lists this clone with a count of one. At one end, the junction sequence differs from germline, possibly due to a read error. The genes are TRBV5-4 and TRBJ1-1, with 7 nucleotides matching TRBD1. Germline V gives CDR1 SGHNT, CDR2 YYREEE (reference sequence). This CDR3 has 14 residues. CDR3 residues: CASSHGTANTEASF. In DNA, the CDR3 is TGTGCCAGCAGCCACGGGACAGCGAACACTGAAGCTTCCTTT.

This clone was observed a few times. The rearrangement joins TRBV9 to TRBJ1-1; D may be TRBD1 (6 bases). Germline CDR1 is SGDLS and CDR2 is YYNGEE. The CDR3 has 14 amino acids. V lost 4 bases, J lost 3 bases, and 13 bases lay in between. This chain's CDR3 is CASSTRQADTEAFF. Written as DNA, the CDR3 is TGTGCCAGCAGCACCCGACAGGCGGACACTGAAGCTTTCTTT.